Below are 32 T cell receptor beta chains sequenced from a single sample in a study of regulatory T cells in long-lasting Graves disease (dated by TCRdb to the early 2020s). What this sample's time point label stands for: newly diagnosed GD, antithyroid drugs for less than 3 months. For both TCR sequencing and RNA sequencing, RNA was extracted from PBMCs using TRIzol. The library came from multiplex PCR. Sequencing used an Illumina HiSeq 4000. iRepertoire HTBI primers and Arm-PCR amplification of CDR3 regions were used to construct TCR beta libraries. The public reads were reanalyzed by TCRdb: fastp trimming at Q25, MiXCR alignment, in-frame beta chains only. Entries that share a CDR3 protein sequence are merged under the most common genes and DNA. This sample gives 540,000 or so distinct CDR3 sequences in total; less than 15% of them show up just once. The ten largest clones add up to roughly a tenth of the sample.

These records were also assigned to another study, of T cells in Graves' hyperthyroidism and ophthalmopathy.

The source material was peripheral blood mononuclear cells (PBMCs), sampled at new diagnosis, from a patient treated with antithyroid drugs. The receptor set was obtained from a man aged 30 to 39 with Graves disease. Donor details come from another sample of the same person, matched by shared clones.

At least ten counts were recorded for this clonotype. CDR3 sequence: CASSIPLETQYF. Written as DNA, the CDR3 is TGTGCCAGTAGTATTCCTCTCGAGACCCAGTACTTC. The V gene is TRBV19, the J gene TRBJ2-5; no firm D call. From germline, CDR1 is LNHDA and CDR2 SQIVND (reference sequence). This CDR3 comprises 12 residues. The ends were cut back, 3 bases at V and 5 bases at J, with 7 bases in the middle.

The sample holds many counts of this clonotype. The J gene is TRBJ2-1, the V gene TRBV13, with TRBD1 identical over 11 bases. The V gene end was trimmed by 6 bases and the J gene end by 9 bases; junction bases not matched to a gene: 10. This CDR3 is 15 amino acids long. Germline V gene sequence: CDR1 PRHDT, CDR2 FYEKMQ (reference sequence). CDR3 coding DNA: TGTGCCAGCAGTCCCGGACAGGGGGCACTTCCTGAGCAGTTCTTC. It codes for CASSPGQGALPEQFF.

V gene TRBV27 combines with J gene TRBJ2-5; D possibly uses TRBD1 or TRBD2 (6 bases each). Trimming cost V 8 bases and J 5 bases, with 21 bases left between them. The V gene's germline CDR1 is MNHEY and CDR2 SMNVEV (reference sequence). This CDR3 spans 15 amino acids. The CDR3 here is CASYPLRGSGETQYF. The CDR3 nucleotides read TGTGCCAGCTACCCACTGAGGGGGAGCGGGGAGACCCAGTACTTC.

This clonotype was seen a few times. V and J are TRBV19 and TRBJ2-1; D perhaps matches TRBD2 (6 bases). Germline-derived CDR1 and CDR2 are LNHDA and SQIVND (reference sequence). V was trimmed by 7 bases and J by 6 bases, leaving 19 bases between them. The CDR3 contains 15 residues. CDR3 nucleotide sequence: TGTGCCAGTACCATTTGGAGGGGCGGTACCAATGAGCAGTTCTTC. Residues: CASTIWRGGTNEQFF.

This clonotype was counted at least ten times. The V and J genes are TRBV5-1 and TRBJ2-7; 9 positions match TRBD2. Germline CDR1 is SGHRS and CDR2 is YFSETQ. This CDR3 is 18 amino acids long. V lost 0 bases, J lost 4 bases, and 14 bases stayed unmatched. CDR3 sequence (DNA): TGCGCCAGCAGCTTGGTGGGCCTCGTTCTAGCGGGAAAATACGAGCAGTACTTC. Its protein is CASSLVGLVLAGKYEQYF.

The chain employs TRBV20-1 and TRBJ2-2; D unresolved. Looked up from germline, CDR1 is DFQATT and CDR2 is SNEGSKA (reference sequence). CDR3 length: 12 residues. V was shortened by 1 base and J by 9 bases, with 9 bases between the two germline ends. CDR3 amino acids: CSARVRSRELFF. The CDR3 coding sequence is TGCAGTGCTAGAGTCCGGTCCCGGGAGCTGTTTTTT.

This clonotype was detected many times. This chain uses TRBV6-1 with TRBJ2-6; D is perhaps TRBD1 (6 bases). This CDR3 is built from 15 residues. CDR1 is MNHNS and CDR2 is SASEGT in the germline V gene. Trimming left V 9 bases short and J 4 bases short, with 16 bases between. The CDR3 DNA reads as TGTGCCAGTGGGTCTTGGGGGCGCGGGGCCAACGTCCTGACTTTC. Translation gives CASGSWGRGANVLTF.

This clonotype has ten or more counts. The gene calls are TRBV7-9 and TRBJ1-1; D remains unclear. V was trimmed by 5 bases and J by 4 bases, leaving 14 bases between them. This CDR3 is built from 14 residues. Germline V gene sequence: CDR1 SEHNR, CDR2 FQNEAQ (reference sequence). The CDR3 is CASSRREGGTEAFF. Written as DNA, the CDR3 is TGTGCCAGCAGCCGCCGTGAGGGAGGCACTGAAGCTTTCTTT.

This clonotype was detected many times. This rearrangement joins TRBV29-1 to TRBJ2-7; D is perhaps TRBD2 (5 bases). V was shortened by 5 bases and J by 0 bases, with 8 bases between the two germline ends. Germline V gives CDR1 SQVTM, CDR2 ANQGSEA. The length of the CDR3 is 12 residues. The CDR3 sequence is CSVSTSSYEQYF. CDR3 nucleotides: TGCAGCGTTTCAACTAGCTCCTACGAGCAGTACTTC.

To note about this clonotype: A read error may explain this, as a much larger clone is one base away. The chain links TRBV10-3 to TRBJ2-5; TRBD2 matches at 14 bases. This CDR3 spans 16 amino acids. Per the germline V gene, CDR1 is ENHRY and CDR2 is SYGVKD. CDR3 sequence reads: CDIRSGTSGSGETQYF. CDR3 bases: TGTGACATCAGGAGTGGGACTAGCGGGAGTGGTGAGACCCAGTACTTC.

Concerning this clonotype: A read error is the likely source, as a far larger clone sits one nucleotide away. The chain links TRBV7-9 to TRBJ2-7; D remains ambiguous. Germline assignment: CDR1 SEHNR and CDR2 FQNEAQ (reference sequence). Trimming removed 7 bases from V and 3 bases from J, with 10 bases in between. The CDR3 is 12 amino acids. This CDR3 reads CASNEVDYEQYF. CDR3 bases: TGTGCCAGCAATGAGGTAGACTACGAGCAGTACTTC.

V and J are TRBV10-3 and TRBJ2-1; 8 nucleotides agree with TRBD2. After removal of 7 bases from V and 13 bases from J, the junction contained 12 bases not matched to a gene. CDR1 is ENHRY, CDR2 SYGVKD, per germline. The CDR3 totals 13 residues. DNA for the CDR3: TGTGCCATCACCCACTCAGCGGGGGAGACCCAGTTCTTC. Protein: CAITHSAGETQFF.

This clonotype was observed a handful of times. The chain recombines TRBV6-1 with TRBJ1-4; D is undetermined. With 7 bases removed from V and 8 bases from J, the gap between germline ends came to 11 bases. The CDR3 consists of 12 residues. CDR1 and CDR2 (germline): MNHNS, SASEGT. The CDR3 DNA follows: TGTGCCAGCAATGACGGTGTAGAAAAACTGTTTTTT. Amino acids: CASNDGVEKLFF.

The chain is built from TRBV20-1 and TRBJ1-2, with TRBD1 matching over 7 bases. Germline V CDR1 and CDR2: DFQATT, SNEGSKA (reference sequence). With 5 bases clipped from V and 8 bases from J, the junction kept 5 bases outside the gene matches. The CDR3 contains 11 residues. CDR3 nucleotide sequence: TGCAGTGCTCGGGACAGTTTGGGCTACACCTTC. It yields the protein CSARDSLGYTF.

This sequence joins TRBV28 and TRBJ2-2, with TRBD2 as a possible D gene (5 bases). Germline loops: CDR1 MDHEN, CDR2 SYDVKM. The germline V and J ends were trimmed by 2 bases and 4 bases, with 11 bases remaining between them. The CDR3 is 15 residues long. CDR3 region: CASSLVGGGTGELFF. The CDR3 DNA sequence: TGTGCCAGCAGTTTAGTTGGAGGCGGCACCGGGGAGCTGTTTTTT.

This clonotype was detected ten times or more. The chain is built from TRBV11-1 and TRBJ2-5, with a tentative D call TRBD1 (6 bases). This CDR3 is 15 amino acids long. CDR1 is SGHAT and CDR2 is FQDESV in the germline V gene (reference sequence). Trimming shortened V by 0 bases and J by 4 bases, and 12 bases separated the two germline ends. DNA for the CDR3: TGTGCCAGCAGCTTAGCCCCGCAGGGGAGAGAGACCCAGTACTTC. Its translation is CASSLAPQGRETQYF.

The table lists this clonotype with many counts. V and J are TRBV5-1 and TRBJ2-5; D is possibly TRBD2 (5 bases). The CDR3 extends over 14 amino acids. V gave up 4 bases and J gave up 2 bases, with 12 bases separating them. The germline CDR1 and CDR2 sequences are SGHRS and YFSETQ. CDR3 amino acids: CASSPGLDQETQYF. In DNA, the CDR3 is TGCGCCAGCAGCCCAGGACTGGATCAAGAGACCCAGTACTTC.

Of note for this clonotype: This may arise from a read error, as a much more abundant clone is one base away. The chain has TRBV7-2 and TRBJ1-5; possibly TRBD1 for D (5 bases). Germline CDR1 is SGHTA and CDR2 is FQGNSA. CDR3 length: 13 amino acids. Trimming cost V 5 bases and J 12 bases, with 17 bases left between them. The CDR3 region is CASSPPGSGLQHF. CDR3 DNA sequence: TGTGCCAGCAGCCCTCCCGGGTCGGGGCTCCAGCATTTT.

The chain is built from TRBV18 and TRBJ1-2; D gene ambiguous. The germline V gene encodes CDR1 KGHSH and CDR2 LQKENI. V was clipped by 6 bases and J by 2 bases, with 13 bases between them. This CDR3 region has 14 residues. In DNA form, the CDR3 reads TGTGCCAGCTCGACGGTGGACTTCAACTATGGCTACACCTTC. This translates into CASSTVDFNYGYTF. The full variable domain, its missing parts supplied by reference TRBV18 and TRBJ1-2, is NAGVMQNPRHLVRRRGQEARLRCSPMKGHSHVYWYRQLPEEGLKFMVYLQKENIIDESGMPKERFSAEFPKEGPSILRIQQVVRGDSAAYFCASSTVDFNYGYTFGSGTRLTVV.

This clonotype has at least ten counts. This chain uses TRBV10-3 with TRBJ2-1; D is uncertain. Deletions cut 2 bases from V and 0 bases from J, with 2 bases between. From germline, CDR1 is ENHRY and CDR2 SYGVKD. The CDR3 consists of 13 residues. The CDR3 DNA follows: TGTGCCATCAGTGAGGGCTCCTACAATGAGCAGTTCTTC. Amino acid sequence: CAISEGSYNEQFF.

This chain uses TRBV4-1 with TRBJ2-1, with D unresolved. Trimming cost V 1 base and J 0 bases, with 10 bases left between them. CDR1 is MGHRA and CDR2 is YSYEKL in the germline V gene. This CDR3 has 16 amino acids. The CDR3 loop is CASSQVYRISYNEQFF. Written as DNA, the CDR3 is TGCGCCAGCAGCCAAGTCTACAGAATCTCCTACAATGAGCAGTTCTTC.

The chain joins TRBV3-1 to TRBJ1-1, with D possibly TRBD1 on 5 matching bases. V was cut by 8 bases and J by 0 bases, with 13 bases left in between. Germline V gives CDR1 LGHDT, CDR2 YNNKEL (reference sequence). The CDR3 has 14 residues. The CDR3 reads CASLGGWMNTEAFF. The CDR3 DNA is TGTGCCAGCCTCGGGGGATGGATGAACACTGAAGCTTTCTTT.

The chain carries TRBV27 and TRBJ2-1; D ambiguous. The V gene's germline CDR1 is MNHEY and CDR2 SMNVEV (reference sequence). The CDR3 sequence is 13 residues long. Between the trimmed V and J ends, which lost 1 base and 9 bases, there was a span of 10 bases. CDR3 residues: CASSLFGEGEQFF. In nucleotides, the CDR3 is TGTGCCAGCAGTTTATTTGGGGAAGGTGAGCAGTTCTTC.

This chain links TRBV20-1 with TRBJ2-1; D perhaps matches TRBD1 (6 bases). The V gene's germline CDR1 is DFQATT and CDR2 SNEGSKA (reference sequence). The CDR3 runs to 12 residues. Trimming left V 5 bases short and J 8 bases short, with 13 bases between. Here the CDR3 reads CSADQGLHEQFF. The CDR3 DNA reads TGCAGTGCTGACCAGGGGTTACATGAGCAGTTCTTC.

The rearrangement joins TRBV20-1 to TRBJ2-3, with D tentatively TRBD1 or TRBD2 (5 bases each). Germline values: CDR1 DFQATT, CDR2 SNEGSKA (reference sequence). The CDR3 sequence is 15 residues long. Between the trimmed V and J ends, which lost 2 bases and 3 bases, there was a span of 15 bases. CDR3 sequence reads: CSARYRGRGTDTQYF. The CDR3 DNA sequence: TGCAGTGCTAGATACCGGGGCCGCGGGACAGATACGCAGTATTTT.

This clonotype appeared a few times. The V gene is TRBV18, the J gene TRBJ2-7; 10 bases fit TRBD1. Per the germline V gene, CDR1 is KGHSH and CDR2 is LQKENI. The CDR3 spans 15 residues. With V trimmed by 3 bases and J by 7 bases, 9 bases remained unmatched. This CDR3 reads CASSPGTGAFGEQYF. The CDR3 DNA reads TGTGCCAGCTCACCTGGGACAGGGGCTTTCGGGGAGCAGTACTTC.

This clonotype has just a few counts. V usage is TRBV10-3 and J usage is TRBJ2-3; D gene uncertain. The assigned J gene may be wrong: the sequence end matches TRBJ2-5 better. In germline, CDR1 is ENHRY, CDR2 SYGVKD. This CDR3 has 13 amino acids. The CDR3 nucleotides read TGTGCCATCATGGTAGATAGAGGAGAGACCCAGTACTTC. Translated: CAIMVDRGETQYF.

This clonotype was recorded a few times. The rearrangement links TRBV7-2 to TRBJ1-2; 8 bases are shared with TRBD1. The CDR3 length is 14 residues. With 4 bases clipped from V and 3 bases from J, the junction kept 4 bases outside the gene matches. Germline loops: CDR1 SGHTA, CDR2 FQGNSA. The chain's CDR3 is CASSSTTGDYGYTF. CDR3 coding DNA: TGTGCCAGCAGCTCGACGACAGGGGACTATGGCTACACCTTC.

The chain uses TRBV20-1 and TRBJ2-7, with TRBD2 identical over 9 bases. This CDR3 spans 15 amino acids. J gave up 2 bases and V 3 bases, and 8 bases lay outside the gene matches. Germline CDR1 reads DFQATT; CDR2 reads SNEGSKA (reference sequence). DNA for the CDR3: TGCAGTGCTAGGATATCGACTAGCGGTACCTACGAGCAGTACTTC. It yields the protein CSARISTSGTYEQYF.

The chain has TRBV7-2 and TRBJ2-7; 10 positions match TRBD1. The CDR3 is 16 amino acids. Germline V CDR1 and CDR2: SGHTA, FQGNSA. J was trimmed by 4 bases and V by 5 bases; bases with no gene match: 11. CDR3: CASSPMGQGTYYEQYF. The CDR3 nucleotides read TGTGCCAGCAGCCCAATGGGACAGGGGACTTATTACGAGCAGTACTTC. The whole variable domain, filled in from reference TRBV7-2 and TRBJ2-7, reads GAGVSQSPSNKVTEKGKDVELRCDPISGHTALYWYRQSLGQGLEFLIYFQGNSAPDKSGLPSDRFSAERTGGSVSTLTIQRTQQEDSAVYLCASSPMGQGTYYEQYFGPGTRLTVT.

This clonotype has only a few counts. The chain combines TRBV29-1 with TRBJ1-4; TRBD1 is a possible D gene (5 bases). Germline loops: CDR1 SQVTM, CDR2 ANQGSEA. This CDR3 has 13 residues. Trimming removed 3 bases from V and 3 bases from J, with 8 bases in between. DNA for the CDR3: TGCAGCGTTGAGGGGGGATCTAATGAAAAACTGTTTTTT. Its translation: CSVEGGSNEKLFF.

This clonotype was counted many times. The chain combines TRBV29-1 with TRBJ2-1; 8 bases agree with TRBD2. The CDR3 contains 14 residues. The ends lost 4 bases at V and 7 bases at J; junction bases unmatched: 9. CDR1 SQVTM and CDR2 ANQGSEA come from the germline V gene. DNA of the CDR3: TGCAGCGTTGTTCCAGCGGGAGCGGCGAATGAGCAGTTCTTC. Translating it yields CSVVPAGAANEQFF.